Presented here are 10 T cell receptor beta chains from one specimen sequenced in a study of T cell responses to AZD1222 COVID-19 vaccine. The method was immunoSEQ multiplex PCR; TCRdb's version includes in-frame clones alone and lacks a portion of them. The repertoire holds about 130,000 clones, with approximately 91% as singletons. The source was peripheral blood, collected 28 days after the second AZD1222 dose. The receptor set was obtained from an adult who received the AZD1222 COVID-19 vaccine.

The chain has TRBV27 and TRBJ1-3; D unresolved. Germline loops: CDR1 MNHEY, CDR2 SMNVEV (reference sequence). The CDR3 is made up of 14 amino acids. V lost 6 bases and J lost 0, with 9 bases in between. The CDR3 DNA follows: TGTGCCAGCAGGGGAGGGCACTCTGGAAACACCATATATTTT. Protein sequence: CASRGGHSGNTIYF.

The chain joins TRBV5-1 to TRBJ1-1, with D perhaps TRBD1 (5 bases). This CDR3 is built from 15 residues. Germline CDR1 reads SGHRS; CDR2 reads YFSETQ. V shed 4 bases and J shed 0 bases, with 13 bases lying between them. CDR3 protein: CASSQSGGLNTEAFF. CDR3 nucleotide sequence: TGCGCCAGCAGCCAAAGCGGGGGACTGAACACTGAAGCTTTCTTT.

The chain links TRBV5-8 to TRBJ1-2; D is uncertain. There are 11 residues in the CDR3. Trimming removed 5 bases at V and 2 bases at J, with 4 bases between. Looked up from germline, CDR1 is SGHTS and CDR2 is YDEGEE. The DNA of the CDR3 is TGTGCCAGCAGGAAAAACTATGGCTACACCTTC. It specifies CASRKNYGYTF.

The gene calls are TRBV9 and TRBJ2-5, with unresolved D. V shed 0 bases and J shed 5 bases, with 14 bases lying between them. In germline, CDR1 is SGDLS, CDR2 YYNGEE. This CDR3 region has 15 residues. This CDR3 is CASSVARQPGETQYF. Here the CDR3 DNA reads TGTGCCAGCAGCGTAGCTCGGCAGCCCGGGGAGACCCAGTACTTC.

This clone came up once. The chain recombines TRBV19 with TRBJ2-3, with D possibly being TRBD2 (6 bases). The V end was cut by 1 base, the J end by 3 bases, with 14 bases between. The germline V gene encodes CDR1 LNHDA and CDR2 SQIVND (reference sequence). The CDR3 extends over 16 amino acids. Here the CDR3 reads CASSIGVLADTDTQYF. The CDR3, as DNA: TGTGCCAGTAGTATAGGGGTACTAGCAGATACAGATACGCAGTATTTT.

The chain couples TRBV9 to TRBJ2-1, with TRBD2 matching over 9 bases. The CDR3 totals 17 residues. Per germline, CDR1 SGDLS and CDR2 YYNGEE. The V gene end was trimmed by 2 bases and the J gene end by 4 bases; junction bases not matched to a gene: 10. CDR3 nucleotides: TGTGCCAGCAGCGTGTCGGGTAGCGGGAGCCTTTACAATGAGCAGTTCTTC. Amino acids: CASSVSGSGSLYNEQFF.

This clone was recorded only once. The V gene is TRBV28, the J gene TRBJ2-7; D perhaps matches TRBD2 (7 bases). V lost 2 bases and J lost 7, with 21 bases in between. The CDR3 runs 16 residues. CDR1 and CDR2 from the germline V gene are MDHEN and SYDVKM. CDR3 protein: CASSLISAGGLGEQYF. DNA of the CDR3: TGTGCCAGCAGTTTAATCTCCGCCGGGGGGCTTGGTGAGCAGTACTTC.

The genes are TRBV27 and TRBJ2-5; 11 positions agree with TRBD2. CDR1 and CDR2 from the germline V gene are MNHEY and SMNVEV (reference sequence). The CDR3 runs 15 residues. J gave up 3 bases and V 5 bases, and 5 bases lay outside the gene matches. In DNA form, the CDR3 reads TGTGCCAGCAGTCCGGCGACTAGCGGGAAAGAGACCCAGTACTTC. Translation: CASSPATSGKETQYF.

This chain joins TRBV6-1 and TRBJ2-1; 11 nucleotides match TRBD2. Germline CDR1 and CDR2: MNHNS and SASEGT. The CDR3 length is 18 residues. Germline trimming cut 1 base from V and 0 bases from J; bases unmatched to any gene: 5. CDR3 nucleotides: TGTGCCAGCAGTGAAGGGACTAGCGGGTTCAGCTCCTACAATGAGCAGTTCTTC. It yields the protein CASSEGTSGFSSYNEQFF.

Details on this clone: The same CDR3 arises from other DNA sequences in this sample as well. The CDR3: CASSTGTGGVETQYF. The CDR3 coding sequence is TGTGCCAGCAGTACCGGGACAGGGGGGGTAGAGACCCAGTACTTC. The chain joins TRBV27 to TRBJ2-5; 11 nucleotides agree with TRBD1. The germline V gene has CDR1 MNHEY and CDR2 SMNVEV (reference sequence). The V and J ends lost 5 bases and 4 bases, in that order; junction bases with no gene match: 6. The CDR3 length is 15 residues.